This is a list of T cell receptor beta chains from one sample in a study of metastatic and nonmetastatic thyroid tumors. TCRdb re-called clones via MiXCR from the PCR reads. The sample lists 25,000 to 35,000 clones, 20% to 25% occurring once. Sequencing was performed on blood. The source of these receptors is a female donor with papillary thyroid cancer or a benign thyroid nodule (not recorded which). Some clones in this sample may be carry-over from other donors' samples. The CDR3 runs from the conserved cysteine through the conserved F or W. D genes are given only for firm matches. A clone size is listed for some rows: how often the clone was seen (once, few, many), or a class if it is expanded.

J: TRBJ2-3; length: 14; V: TRBV2; size: .; D: TRBD2; CDR3: CASRPGTSGGAQYF; DNA: TGTGCCAGCAGGCCCGGGACTAGCGGGGGGGCGCAGTATTTT
J: TRBJ1-5; length: 14; V: TRBV27; size: .; D: .; CDR3: CASSSGYSNRPQHF; DNA: TGTGCCAGCAGTTCGGGATATAGCAATCGTCCCCAGCATTTT
J: TRBJ2-1; length: 15; V: TRBV12-3/TRBV12-4; size: many; D: .; CDR3: CASSFISGSYNEQFF; DNA: TGTGCCAGCAGTTTTATTAGCGGCTCCTACAATGAGCAGTTCTTC
J: TRBJ1-2; length: 15; V: TRBV20-1; size: many; D: .; CDR3: CSASSSTAANYGYTF; DNA: TGCAGTGCTAGTAGTTCTACAGCTGCTAACTATGGCTACACCTTC
J: TRBJ2-1; length: 14; V: TRBV11-3; size: .; D: .; CDR3: CASSSVRGMNEQFF; DNA: TGTGCCAGCAGCTCCGTCAGGGGCATGAATGAGCAGTTCTTC
J: TRBJ1-6; length: 14; V: TRBV5-1; size: .; D: .; CDR3: CASSLIGANSPLHF; DNA: TGCGCCAGCAGCTTGATTGGGGCTAATTCACCCCTCCACTTT
J: TRBJ2-3; length: 13; V: TRBV7-3; size: .; D: .; CDR3: CASSLSPEGTQYF; DNA: TGTGCCAGCAGCTTAAGTCCAGAGGGTACGCAGTATTTT
J: TRBJ1-1; length: 11; V: TRBV11-2; size: .; D: .; CDR3: CASSSRTEAFF; DNA: TGTGCCAGCAGCTCGCGTACGGAAGCTTTCTTT
J: TRBJ1-1; length: 11; V: TRBV18; size: many; D: .; CDR3: CASSPAAEAFF; DNA: TGTGCCAGCTCACCGGCTGCTGAAGCTTTCTTT
J: TRBJ1-2; length: 15; V: TRBV3-1; size: .; D: .; CDR3: CANSQERVFNYGYTF; DNA: TGTGCCAACAGCCAAGAGAGGGTTTTTAACTATGGCTACACCTTC
J: TRBJ1-5; length: 17; V: TRBV28; size: few; D: TRBD1; CDR3: CASSLGDRVIGNQNQHF; DNA: TGTGCCAGCAGTTTGGGGGACAGGGTTATAGGCAATCAGAACCAGCATTTT
J: TRBJ1-5; length: 12; V: TRBV5-4; size: many; D: .; CDR3: CASSLGVGPQHF; DNA: TGTGCCAGCAGCTTGGGGGTAGGGCCCCAGCATTTT
J: TRBJ2-2; length: 17; V: TRBV28; size: many; D: .; CDR3: CASSSPRTASNTGELFF; DNA: TGTGCCAGCAGTTCGCCTCGGACGGCTTCGAACACCGGGGAGCTGTTTTTT
J: TRBJ1-1; length: 15; V: TRBV28; size: few; D: .; CDR3: CASSPYQTSGTEAFF; DNA: TGTGCCAGCAGTCCCTACCAAACGTCGGGCACTGAAGCTTTCTTT
J: TRBJ2-1; length: 15; V: TRBV9; size: many; D: TRBD2; CDR3: CASNAAGYVNNEQFF; DNA: TGTGCCAGCAACGCAGCGGGATATGTAAACAATGAGCAGTTCTTC
J: TRBJ2-7; length: 12; V: TRBV30; size: .; D: .; CDR3: CAWSQEIYEQYF; DNA: TGTGCCTGGAGTCAGGAGATCTACGAGCAGTACTTC
J: TRBJ2-3; length: 15; V: TRBV3-1; size: many; D: .; CDR3: CASSQDPGGTDTQYF; DNA: TGTGCCAGCAGCCAAGATCCGGGGGGCACAGATACGCAGTATTTT
J: TRBJ2-5; length: 19; V: TRBV28; size: .; D: TRBD2; CDR3: CASSLLWSGILSVQETQYF; DNA: TGTGCCAGCAGTTTATTATGGAGCGGGATTCTGTCTGTCCAAGAGACCCAGTACTTC
J: TRBJ1-2; length: 16; V: TRBV5-4; size: .; D: .; CDR3: CASSPSNSFRNYGYTF; DNA: TGTGCCAGCAGCCCATCCAACAGTTTCCGTAACTATGGCTACACCTTC
J: TRBJ2-3; length: 14; V: TRBV29-1; size: many; D: TRBD2; CDR3: CSVLAGVVTDTQYF; DNA: TGCAGCGTTCTCGCGGGAGTGGTTACAGATACGCAGTATTTT
J: TRBJ1-1; length: 11; V: TRBV12-3/TRBV12-4; size: .; D: .; CDR3: CASSVGRGAFF; DNA: TGTGCCAGCAGCGTCGGGAGGGGAGCTTTCTTT
J: TRBJ2-7; length: 15; V: TRBV20-1; size: once; D: .; CDR3: CSARVDTLSSYEQYF; DNA: TGCAGTGCTAGAGTTGACACCTTGAGCTCCTACGAGCAGTACTTC
J: TRBJ2-1; length: 18; V: TRBV6-5; size: few; D: TRBD2; CDR3: CASRPVLAGGPRSAEQFF; DNA: TGTGCCAGCAGGCCGGTACTAGCGGGGGGACCCCGAAGTGCTGAGCAGTTCTTC
J: TRBJ1-5; length: 13; V: TRBV2; size: many; D: TRBD1; CDR3: CASSGTGYQPQHF; DNA: TGTGCCAGCAGTGGGACAGGGTATCAGCCCCAGCATTTT
J: TRBJ2-2; length: 15; V: TRBV11-2; size: .; D: .; CDR3: CASSLGGVNTGELFF; DNA: TGTGCCAGCAGCTTAGGCGGGGTGAACACCGGGGAGCTGTTTTTT
J: TRBJ1-1; length: 14; V: TRBV7-9; size: .; D: .; CDR3: CASSSRVGATEAFF; DNA: TGTGCCAGCAGCTCACGAGTGGGTGCTACTGAAGCTTTCTTT
J: TRBJ1-3; length: 15; V: TRBV6-2/TRBV6-3; size: .; D: .; CDR3: CASSYYSLSGNTIYF; DNA: TGTGCCAGCAGTTACTACTCCCTCTCTGGAAACACCATATATTTT
J: TRBJ1-1; length: 12; V: TRBV10-2; size: many; D: .; CDR3: CASSDPITEAFF; DNA: TGCGCCAGCAGTGACCCTATCACTGAAGCTTTCTTT
J: TRBJ2-1; length: 15; V: TRBV6-1; size: medium-sized; D: .; CDR3: CASSAVSLSYNEQFF; DNA: TGTGCCAGCAGTGCCGTAAGCCTCTCCTACAATGAGCAGTTCTTC
J: TRBJ2-2; length: 14; V: TRBV7-9; size: many; D: .; CDR3: CASTRRREAGELFF; DNA: TGTGCCAGCACCAGACGGAGGGAGGCCGGGGAGCTGTTTTTT
J: TRBJ1-1; length: 14; V: TRBV3-1; size: .; D: .; CDR3: CASSRQEMNTEAFF; DNA: TGTGCCAGCAGCCGTCAGGAAATGAACACTGAAGCTTTCTTC
J: TRBJ2-1; length: 15; V: TRBV12-3/TRBV12-4; size: many; D: TRBD2; CDR3: CASKSRSGSGNERFF; DNA: TGTGCCAGCAAAAGCCGGAGCGGGAGTGGAAATGAGCGGTTCTTC
J: TRBJ2-7; length: 13; V: TRBV7-9; size: .; D: .; CDR3: CASSLEQGLEQYF; DNA: TGTGCCAGCAGCTTAGAACAGGGTCTTGAGCAGTACTTC
J: TRBJ2-5; length: 14; V: TRBV12-3/TRBV12-4; size: many; D: .; CDR3: CASSLSGVQETQYF; DNA: TGTGCCAGCAGTTTAAGTGGGGTTCAAGAGACCCAGTACTTC
J: TRBJ2-1; length: 14; V: TRBV5-1; size: .; D: .; CDR3: CASSLAVSDNEQFF; DNA: TGCGCCAGCAGCTTGGCAGTCAGTGACAATGAGCAGTTCTTC
J: TRBJ2-5; length: 17; V: TRBV6-2/TRBV6-3; size: .; D: TRBD1; CDR3: CASSYSLPVGQGETQYF; DNA: TGTGCCAGCAGTTACTCCCTTCCCGTCGGACAGGGTGAGACCCAGTACTTC